The present TCR beta chain was sequenced within a study of shared clonotypes between healthy human individuals. Study in general: CD4 naive cells filled three plates per donor, CD4 memory three, CD8 naive two and CD8 memory one.

CDR1 is SQVTM and CDR2 is ANQGSEA in the germline V gene. This CDR3 region has 14 residues. V lost 4 bases to trimming and J lost 10 bases; unmatched junction nucleotides: 15. CD45RO negativity and positive selection for CCR7 defined naive CD8 cells, a population that excluded terminally differentiated effector memory CD45RA+ cells. All of the donors resided in Nashville, Tennessee, and each was a Caucasian adult. Libraries were prepared by immunoSEQ multiplex PCR; TCRdb keeps only in-frame clonotypes and omits some of them. The sample carries fewer than 1 million clones, 90% to 97% recorded once. The V and J genes are TRBV29-1 and TRBJ1-1; 7 positions match TRBD1. Material: naive CD8+ T cells sorted from blood. This clonotype was obtained from a young man in good health. CDR3 sequence (DNA): TGCAGCGTTGCAGAACAGGGGCGGCCCGAACCAGCTTTCTTT. This translates into CSVAEQGRPEPAFF. The full variable domain, rest sourced from reference TRBV29-1 and TRBJ1-1, is SAVISQKPSRDICQRGTSLTIQCQVDSQVTMMFWYRQQPGQSLTLIATANQGSEATYESGFVIDKFPISRPNLTFSTLTVSNMSPEDSSIYLCSVAEQGRPEPAFFGQGTRLTVV.